The following is a T cell receptor (beta chain) sequence with its context. The data belong to a study of technical replicates of blood from a few donors. The repertoire was sequenced with immunoSEQ multiplex PCR; TCRdb's copy has only in-frame clones and lacks some. The sample lists under 15,000 clones; about 91% were seen once. Trimming stripped 2 bases from V and 4 bases from J, with 6 bases between. Germline V gives CDR1 MNHEY, CDR2 SVGAGI. CDR3 length equals 13 residues. This chain links TRBV6-5 with TRBJ2-1; D not certain. The sequencing input was PBMCs. The origin of this receptor is a human donor in good health. CDR3 DNA sequence: TGTGCCAGCAGTTACGGAGAGTACAATGAGCAGTTCTTC. This translates into CASSYGEYNEQFF.